This T cell receptor (beta chain) was observed in a study of T cells expressing NK-cell markers. The V gene's germline CDR1 is SGHNT and CDR2 YYREEE (reference sequence). The CDR3 runs 16 residues. TCRdb reprocessed the 5' RACE reads and keeps a single row for each CDR3 protein, giving no DNA. This table lists 450,000 to 600,000 distinct CDR3 sequences. The receptor comes from a man younger than 35 in good health. This chain joins TRBV5-4 and TRBJ2-5. The sequenced material came from blood T cells: a sorted CD56 or NKG2C T cell subset, CD4+ or CD8+ T cells, or bulk PBMC T cells (not recorded which). CDR3 in amino acids: CASSPLVGRERETQYF.